The rows below give T cell receptor beta chains drawn from one sample of a study of Tregs in tolerant kidney transplant recipients. The repertoire was sequenced with immunoSEQ multiplex PCR; TCRdb's copy has only in-frame clones and lacks some. The sample contains some 70,000 clones, 84% of which appear only once. Sequencing was performed on CD4+ T cells from blood. The receptors originated from a human donor in good health. Both conserved end residues are part of each CDR3. The order of the fields is clone size, V gene, J gene, D gene, CDR3 DNA, CDR3 protein. A D gene is named only where the DNA matches it firmly. Rows may omit the clone size; those that give it use once, few, many or a size class.

abundance: once
v_gene: TRBV19
j_gene: TRBJ2-7
d_gene: -
CDR3nt: TGTGCCAGTAAGGATACAGGGAAAGACTACGAGCAGTACTTC
CDR3aa: CASKDTGKDYEQYF

abundance: -
v_gene: TRBV2
j_gene: TRBJ1-5
d_gene: -
CDR3nt: TGTGCCAGCAGTGGAGGGAGAGGCAATCAGCCCCAGCATTTT
CDR3aa: CASSGGRGNQPQHF

abundance: -
v_gene: TRBV6-5
j_gene: TRBJ1-1
d_gene: -
CDR3nt: TGTGCCAGCAGGCGGGACACTTCGAACACTGAAGCTTTCTTT
CDR3aa: CASRRDTSNTEAFF

abundance: -
v_gene: TRBV11-3
j_gene: TRBJ2-1
d_gene: -
CDR3nt: TGTGCCAGCAGCTTAATCGGAAATGAGCAGTTCTTC
CDR3aa: CASSLIGNEQFF

abundance: -
v_gene: TRBV11-2
j_gene: TRBJ2-7
d_gene: -
CDR3nt: TGTGCCAGCAGCTTAGATATACCTCTTCCGGGCGAGCGGTACTTC
CDR3aa: CASSLDIPLPGERYF

abundance: -
v_gene: TRBV2
j_gene: TRBJ2-7
d_gene: -
CDR3nt: TGTGCCAGCATGAAGCACGGGGGGCTTCCCCCCTACGAGCAGTACTTC
CDR3aa: CASMKHGGLPPYEQYF

abundance: -
v_gene: TRBV29-1
j_gene: TRBJ1-2
d_gene: -
CDR3nt: TGCAGCGTCACCCAGGGTAACGGCTACACCTTC
CDR3aa: CSVTQGNGYTF

abundance: -
v_gene: TRBV30
j_gene: TRBJ2-7
d_gene: -
CDR3nt: TGTGCCTGGAGTGTTAAGGATCATTTGCAGCAGTTCGCCTACGAGCAGTACTTC
CDR3aa: CAWSVKDHLQQFAYEQYF

abundance: -
v_gene: TRBV23-1
j_gene: TRBJ2-3
d_gene: -
CDR3nt: TGCGCCAGCAGGCGATCGGACGGCGGCACTGGCACAGATACGCAGTATTTT
CDR3aa: CASRRSDGGTGTDTQYF

abundance: few
v_gene: TRBV12-5
j_gene: TRBJ1-1
d_gene: TRBD1
CDR3nt: TGTGCTAGTGGTCCGGGACAGGGCGATCACACTGAAGCTTTCTTT
CDR3aa: CASGPGQGDHTEAFF

abundance: -
v_gene: TRBV14
j_gene: TRBJ2-5
d_gene: TRBD2
CDR3nt: TGTGCCAGCAGCCCTCATAGCGGGGGACACCAAGAGACCCAGTACTTC
CDR3aa: CASSPHSGGHQETQYF

abundance: -
v_gene: TRBV5-1
j_gene: TRBJ2-5
d_gene: -
CDR3nt: TGCGCCAGCAGCTTATCAACGGGAGTAACAGAGACCCAGTACTTC
CDR3aa: CASSLSTGVTETQYF

abundance: few
v_gene: TRBV4-1
j_gene: TRBJ1-2
d_gene: -
CDR3nt: TGCGCCAGCAGCCAAGATCTGGCAGGGAAGGTCCTCTATGGCTACACCTTC
CDR3aa: CASSQDLAGKVLYGYTF

abundance: -
v_gene: TRBV7-3
j_gene: TRBJ1-5
d_gene: -
CDR3nt: TGTGCCAGCAGCCAGCCGGTGGGAGTTAGCAATCAGCCCCAGCATTTT
CDR3aa: CASSQPVGVSNQPQHF

abundance: few
v_gene: TRBV7-2
j_gene: TRBJ2-2
d_gene: -
CDR3nt: TGTGCCAGCAGCCTCGAGTGGGGGAAAACCGGGGAGCTGTTTTTT
CDR3aa: CASSLEWGKTGELFF

abundance: -
v_gene: TRBV9
j_gene: TRBJ1-2
d_gene: -
CDR3nt: TGTGCCAGCAGCGTAGACCTCACGAGTTATGGCTACACCTTC
CDR3aa: CASSVDLTSYGYTF

abundance: -
v_gene: TRBV7-8
j_gene: TRBJ1-1
d_gene: -
CDR3nt: TGTGCCAGCAGCTTAGAGACAGCCACTGAAGCTTTCTTT
CDR3aa: CASSLETATEAFF

abundance: once
v_gene: TRBV6-5
j_gene: TRBJ1-1
d_gene: -
CDR3nt: TGTGCCAGCAGGGGAGCAGGGCTTCGTTTAAGGGCTTTCTTT
CDR3aa: CASRGAGLRLRAFF

abundance: -
v_gene: TRBV5-4
j_gene: TRBJ2-2
d_gene: -
CDR3nt: TGTGCCAGCAGCCCGATCGCCGGGGGGCAGGGGGCCGGGGAGCTGTTTTTT
CDR3aa: CASSPIAGGQGAGELFF

abundance: few
v_gene: TRBV28
j_gene: TRBJ1-4
d_gene: -
CDR3nt: TGTGCCAGCAGTTTATCCCAGACGGGCTATAGAGAAAAACTGTTTTTT
CDR3aa: CASSLSQTGYREKLFF

abundance: -
v_gene: TRBV27
j_gene: TRBJ2-7
d_gene: -
CDR3nt: TGTGCCAGCAGTTTCAGGGGAAGCTCCTACGAGCAGTACTTC
CDR3aa: CASSFRGSSYEQYF

abundance: -
v_gene: TRBV13
j_gene: TRBJ1-3
d_gene: -
CDR3nt: TGTGCCAGTGTAATGGGAAACACCATATATTTT
CDR3aa: CASVMGNTIYF

abundance: -
v_gene: TRBV29-1
j_gene: TRBJ1-2
d_gene: -
CDR3nt: TGCAGCGTGTTGAGGGACGGCAACTATGGCTACACCTTC
CDR3aa: CSVLRDGNYGYTF